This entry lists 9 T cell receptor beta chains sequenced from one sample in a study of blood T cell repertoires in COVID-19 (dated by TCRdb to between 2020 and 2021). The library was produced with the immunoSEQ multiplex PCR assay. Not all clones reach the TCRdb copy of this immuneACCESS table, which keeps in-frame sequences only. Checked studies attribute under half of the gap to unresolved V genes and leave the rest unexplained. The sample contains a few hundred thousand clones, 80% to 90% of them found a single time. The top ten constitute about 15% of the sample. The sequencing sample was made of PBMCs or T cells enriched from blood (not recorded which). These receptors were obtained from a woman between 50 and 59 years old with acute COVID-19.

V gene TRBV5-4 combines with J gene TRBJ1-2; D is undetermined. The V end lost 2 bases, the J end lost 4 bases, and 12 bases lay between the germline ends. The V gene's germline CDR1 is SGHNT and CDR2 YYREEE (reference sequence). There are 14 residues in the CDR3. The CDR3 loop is CASSLSANAYGYTF. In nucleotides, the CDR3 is TGTGCCAGCAGCTTAAGCGCGAATGCCTATGGCTACACCTTC. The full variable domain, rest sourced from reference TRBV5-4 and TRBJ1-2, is ETGVTQSPTHLIKTRGQQVTLRCSSQSGHNTVSWYQQALGQGPQFIFQYYREEENGRGNFPPRFSGLQFPNYSSELNVNALELDDSALYLCASSLSANAYGYTFGSGTRLTVV.

The CDR3 loop reads CASSPRGVSSTDTQYF. In DNA form, the CDR3 reads TGCGCCAGCAGCCCACGCGGGGTGTCTAGCACAGATACGCAGTATTTT. The gene calls are TRBV4-1 and TRBJ2-3, with D perhaps TRBD2 (6 bases). The CDR3 is 16 amino acids. Germline values: CDR1 MGHRA, CDR2 YSYEKL. V was cut by 4 bases and J by 0 bases, with 14 bases left in between.

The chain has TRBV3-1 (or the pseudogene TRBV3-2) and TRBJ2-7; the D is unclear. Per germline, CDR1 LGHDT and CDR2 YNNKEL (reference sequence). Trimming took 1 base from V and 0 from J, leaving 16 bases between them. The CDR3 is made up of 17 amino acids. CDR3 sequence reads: CASSQAPKTSPSYEQYF. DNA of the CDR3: TGTGCCAGCAGCCAAGCGCCCAAGACTTCCCCCTCCTACGAGCAGTACTTC.

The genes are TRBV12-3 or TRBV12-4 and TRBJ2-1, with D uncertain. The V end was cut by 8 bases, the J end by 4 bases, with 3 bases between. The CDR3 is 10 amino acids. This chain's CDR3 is CASAYNEQFF. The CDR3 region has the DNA TGTGCCAGCGCGTACAATGAGCAGTTCTTC.

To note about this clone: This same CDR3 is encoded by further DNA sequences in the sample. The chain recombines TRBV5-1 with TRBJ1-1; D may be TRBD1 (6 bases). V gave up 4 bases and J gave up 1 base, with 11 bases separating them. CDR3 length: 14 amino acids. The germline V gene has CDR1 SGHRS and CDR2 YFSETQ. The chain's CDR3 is CASSTGTGNTEAFF. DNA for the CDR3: TGCGCCAGCAGCACAGGGACGGGGAACACTGAAGCTTTCTTT.

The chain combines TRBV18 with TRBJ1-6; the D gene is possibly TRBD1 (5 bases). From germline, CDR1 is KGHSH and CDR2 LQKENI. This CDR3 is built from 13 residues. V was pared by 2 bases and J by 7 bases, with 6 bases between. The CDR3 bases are TGTGCCAGCTCACCAAGGGGAAATTCACCCCTCCACTTT. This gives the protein CASSPRGNSPLHF.

DNA of the CDR3: TGTGCCAGCAGCTTAGCACGAAGGGAGGATGAGCAGTTCTTC. It is translated as CASSLARREDEQFF. This rearrangement joins TRBV7-9 to TRBJ2-1; tentatively, D is TRBD2 (6 bases). Deletions cut 0 bases from V and 8 bases from J, with 11 bases between. The CDR3 loop spans 14 amino acids. Looked up from germline, CDR1 is SEHNR and CDR2 is FQNEAQ (reference sequence). Full variable domain (missing parts from reference TRBV7-9 and TRBJ2-1): DTGVSQNPRHKITKRGQNVTFRCDPISEHNRLYWYRQTLGQGPEFLTYFQNEAQLEKSRLLSDRFSAERPKGSFSTLEIQRTEQGDSAMYLCASSLARREDEQFFGPGTRLTVL.

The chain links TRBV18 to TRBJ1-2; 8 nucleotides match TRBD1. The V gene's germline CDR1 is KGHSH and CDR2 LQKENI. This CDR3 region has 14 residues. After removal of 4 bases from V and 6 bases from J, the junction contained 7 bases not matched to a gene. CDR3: CASSLAQGVDGYTF. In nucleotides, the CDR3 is TGTGCCAGCTCACTTGCACAGGGGGTCGATGGCTACACCTTC.

The CDR3 reads CASSVSRDSLNSPLHF. The CDR3 DNA reads TGTGCCAGCAGCGTGTCCCGGGACAGCCTTAATTCACCCCTCCACTTT. The chain links TRBV9 to TRBJ1-6; 7 nucleotides align to TRBD1. Germline V lookup: CDR1 SGDLS, CDR2 YYNGEE. V was pared by 2 bases and J by 6 bases, with 8 bases of the junction left unmatched. The CDR3 covers 16 residues. Together with reference TRBV9 and TRBJ1-6, the CDR3 gives the full variable domain: DSGVTQTPKHLITATGQRVTLRCSPRSGDLSVYWYQQSLDQGLQFLIQYYNGEERAKGNILERFSAQQFPDLHSELNLSSLELGDSALYFCASSVSRDSLNSPLHFGNGTRLTVT.